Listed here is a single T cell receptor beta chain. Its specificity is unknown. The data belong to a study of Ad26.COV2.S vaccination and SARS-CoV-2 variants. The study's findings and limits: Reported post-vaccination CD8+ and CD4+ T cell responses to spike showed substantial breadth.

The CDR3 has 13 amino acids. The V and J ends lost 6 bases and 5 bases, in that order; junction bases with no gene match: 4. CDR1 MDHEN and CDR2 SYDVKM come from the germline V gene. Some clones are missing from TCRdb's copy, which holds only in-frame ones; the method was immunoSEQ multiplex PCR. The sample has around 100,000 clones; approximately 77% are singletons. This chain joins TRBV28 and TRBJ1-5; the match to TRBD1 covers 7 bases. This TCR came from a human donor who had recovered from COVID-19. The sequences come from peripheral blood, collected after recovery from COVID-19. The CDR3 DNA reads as TGTGCCAGCAGACAGGGGTCATATCAGCCCCAGCATTTT. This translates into CASRQGSYQPQHF.